The sequence of this T cell receptor (beta chain) was determined in a study of cytomegalovirus exposure and HLA in healthy donors. The CDR3 totals 18 residues. The J segment lost 2 bases and the V segment lost 4 bases, leaving 9 bases of the junction unmatched. Per germline, CDR1 SGHRS and CDR2 YFSETQ. PCR employed 60 Vbeta and 13 Jbeta primers. Assay used: immunoSEQ multiplex PCR; TCRdb lists only in-frame clones, some missing. The listing contains about 74,000 clones. The sequence was collected from a female donor in good health and CMV-seropositive. Sequences were obtained from PBMCs. The genes are TRBV5-1 and TRBJ2-7; 16 positions match TRBD2. The CDR3 DNA reads as TGCGCCAGCAGCCAGGGACTAGCGGGAGGGCGAGGGACCTACGAGCAGTACTTC. Its protein is CASSQGLAGGRGTYEQYF.